This entry lists 15 T cell receptor beta chains sequenced from one sample in a study of OX40 agonist ivuxolimab in advanced cancers. The repertoire was sequenced with immunoSEQ multiplex PCR; TCRdb's copy has only in-frame clones and lacks some. This table has 30,000 to 45,000 clones, around 73% appearing once. Specimen: CD4+ or CD8+ T cells sorted from blood, collected in a trial of the OX40 agonist ivuxolimab. Every receptor here comes from an adult with an advanced solid tumor such as melanoma, head and neck, liver or kidney cancer.

This chain uses TRBV5-6 with TRBJ1-6; D unresolved. This CDR3 is built from 15 residues. V was cut by 3 bases and J by 5 bases, with 12 bases left in between. Germline values: CDR1 SGHDT, CDR2 YYEEEE. The CDR3: CASSWAGVNNSPLHF. The CDR3 region has the DNA TGTGCCAGCAGCTGGGCGGGAGTCAATAATTCACCCCTCCACTTT.

The V call is TRBV9, the J call TRBJ2-7, with a possible D match to TRBD2 (6 bases). Germline V gene data show CDR1 as SGDLS and CDR2 as YYNGEE. The CDR3 is 15 amino acids. With 4 bases removed from V and 6 bases from J, the gap between germline ends came to 20 bases. The CDR3 DNA reads TGTGCCAGCAGCCCCGGAGGGCAGCCCATCCCCGAGCAGTACTTC. This encodes CASSPGGQPIPEQYF.

The V call is TRBV2, the J call TRBJ2-6, with no clear D. The CDR3 runs to 16 residues. Trimming cost V 7 bases and J 0 bases, with 13 bases left between them. Germline loops: CDR1 SNHLY, CDR2 FYNNEI. Written as DNA, the CDR3 is TGTGCCAGCATTGGCTCCAGCGCCTCTGGGGCCAACGTCCTGACTTTC. Translated, it gives CASIGSSASGANVLTF.

The chain links TRBV7-9 to TRBJ2-1; no clear D gene. The germline V gene has CDR1 SEHNR and CDR2 FQNEAQ (reference sequence). The germline V and J ends were trimmed by 5 bases and 8 bases, with 7 bases remaining between them. CDR3 length: 11 amino acids. The CDR3 here is CASSPYDEQFF. CDR3 coding DNA: TGTGCCAGCAGCCCCTATGATGAGCAGTTCTTC. Combining the CDR3 with reference TRBV7-9 and TRBJ2-1 gives the whole variable domain DTGVSQNPRHKITKRGQNVTFRCDPISEHNRLYWYRQTLGQGPEFLTYFQNEAQLEKSRLLSDRFSAERPKGSFSTLEIQRTEQGDSAMYLCASSPYDEQFFGPGTRLTVL.

This clone has just one count. The rearrangement joins TRBV13 to TRBJ2-1; TRBD2 matches at 7 bases. The germline gives CDR1 PRHDT, CDR2 FYEKMQ (reference sequence). The length of the CDR3 is 19 residues. V was clipped by 2 bases and J by 1 base; unmatched bases: 14. CDR3: CASSLNDHGGGQSYNEQFF. Written as DNA, the CDR3 is TGTGCCAGCAGCTTAAATGATCATGGGGGAGGGCAATCCTACAATGAGCAGTTCTTC.

The V call is TRBV5-1, the J call TRBJ2-3; tentatively, D is TRBD2 (6 bases). Trimming took off 2 bases at V and 4 bases at J, with 14 bases between the two ends. The CDR3 contains 15 residues. Germline V gives CDR1 SGHRS, CDR2 YFSETQ. Here the CDR3 DNA reads TGCGCCAGCAGCTTAGAGGGCGCGGGGCCAGATACGCAGTATTTT. The encoded protein is CASSLEGAGPDTQYF.

The chain employs TRBV13 and TRBJ2-1; 7 bases agree with TRBD2. The germline gives CDR1 PRHDT, CDR2 FYEKMQ (reference sequence). The CDR3 length is 16 residues. V gave up 3 bases and J gave up 2 bases; unmatched junction bases: 7. The CDR3 sequence is CASSFISGTAYNEQFF. The CDR3 DNA follows: TGTGCCAGCAGCTTCATAAGCGGGACGGCCTACAATGAGCAGTTCTTC.

The chain uses TRBV28 and TRBJ2-5; D unresolved. V was trimmed by 5 bases and J by 2 bases, leaving 9 bases between them. The V gene's germline CDR1 is MDHEN and CDR2 SYDVKM. CDR3 size: 13 residues. CDR3 amino acids: CASSVQNQETQYF. For the CDR3, the DNA is TGTGCCAGCAGTGTACAGAATCAAGAGACCCAGTACTTC.

V gene TRBV7-6 combines with J gene TRBJ2-3, with TRBD1 matching 7 bases. The ends lost 7 bases at V and 0 bases at J; junction bases unmatched: 7. From germline, CDR1 is SGHVS and CDR2 FNYEAQ. The CDR3 has 15 amino acids. The CDR3 loop is CASTQGQSSTDTQYF. The CDR3 DNA reads as TGTGCCAGCACCCAGGGACAGAGTAGCACAGATACGCAGTATTTT.

The chain recombines TRBV13 with TRBJ2-1; 7 bases fit TRBD1. The V and J ends lost 5 bases and 2 bases, in that order; junction bases with no gene match: 6. The CDR3 is made up of 15 amino acids. The germline V gene encodes CDR1 PRHDT and CDR2 FYEKMQ (reference sequence). CDR3 nucleotide sequence: TGTGCCAGCAGCGAACAGGGGTCCCCCTACAATGAGCAGTTCTTC. It specifies CASSEQGSPYNEQFF.

The CDR3 coding sequence is TGTGCCAGCAGCCCCTTAGGAGGAAGTGAAAAACTGTTTTTT. It codes for CASSPLGGSEKLFF. The chain carries TRBV7-2 and TRBJ1-4; D is undetermined. The CDR3 covers 14 residues. CDR1 and CDR2 (germline): SGHTA, FQGNSA. V was shortened by 5 bases and J by 7 bases, with 14 bases between the two germline ends. The whole variable domain, filled in from reference TRBV7-2 and TRBJ1-4, reads GAGVSQSPSNKVTEKGKDVELRCDPISGHTALYWYRQSLGQGLEFLIYFQGNSAPDKSGLPSDRFSAERTGGSVSTLTIQRTQQEDSAVYLCASSPLGGSEKLFFGSGTQLSVL.

J is TRBJ1-1 and V is TRBV4-1; D gene uncertain. The CDR3 totals 14 residues. Trimming shortened V by 4 bases and J by 5 bases, and 14 bases separated the two germline ends. Germline V gene lookup returns CDR1 MGHRA and CDR2 YSYEKL. In nucleotides, the CDR3 is TGCGCCAGCAGCCGCGAGGCGCCGGGGACTGAAGCTTTCTTT. Its protein is CASSREAPGTEAFF.

J is TRBJ2-2 and V is TRBV4-1, with 11 bases matching TRBD2. This CDR3 comprises 18 residues. V lost 4 bases and J lost 5; bases outside the gene matches: 12. Germline values: CDR1 MGHRA, CDR2 YSYEKL. Here the CDR3 DNA reads TGCGCCAGCAGCCCCAAGTTTCTAGCGGGAGGTGATACCGGGGAGCTGTTTTTT. Encoded protein: CASSPKFLAGGDTGELFF.

V is TRBV19 and J is TRBJ1-2; D is ambiguous. Germline V gives CDR1 LNHDA, CDR2 SQIVND (reference sequence). The CDR3 spans 16 residues. Trimming left V 5 bases short and J 1 base short, with 17 bases between. The DNA for the CDR3 is TGTGCCAGTAGTCCCCCAGGAGGATATTATAACTATGGCTACACCTTC. It specifies CASSPPGGYYNYGYTF.

The chain has TRBV30 and TRBJ2-7; TRBD1 matches at 10 bases. This CDR3 is 13 amino acids long. V dropped 4 bases and J dropped 5; count of bases not matched to a gene: 5. Per germline, CDR1 GTSNPN and CDR2 SVGIG (reference sequence). The CDR3 sequence is CAWIGTGVHEQYF. In DNA form, the CDR3 reads TGTGCCTGGATAGGGACAGGGGTCCACGAGCAGTACTTC.